Sequencing of this T cell receptor beta chain was carried out in a study of response to subunit inactivated influenza vaccine (dated by TCRdb to the late 2010s). Looking at the study overall: The study used deep quantitative T cell receptor repertoire profiling to track responses to a trivalent subunit inactivated influenza vaccine. Beyond this particular receptor, the publication reports: The authors suggested that each seasonal influenza vaccination may recruit only a limited number of new T cells.

Library preparation used RT-PCR. The sequencing machine was an Illumina HiSeq 2500. Using fastp at Q25 and MiXCR, TCRdb reprocessed the public reads and kept productive beta chains. One record per CDR3 amino acid sequence lists the most common genes and DNA. For this sample there are 450,000 to 600,000 distinct CDR3 sequences; approximately 6.9% appear just once. The ten largest clones capture around 14% of the sample. V lost 4 bases and J lost 2 bases; the stretch between them is 11 bases long. Counted from cysteine to phenylalanine, this CDR3 has 13 amino acids. This entry keeps only the CDR3 DNA: 39 bases, framed from base 1. The germline V gene (reference sequence) yields DFQATT for CDR1 and SNEGSKA for CDR2. This clonotype was observed at least ten times. Its antigen target is currently unknown. No much larger clone is present one base from it, and per-base qualities are unavailable.

The specimen was PBMCs from blood, collected less than 30 months after vaccination. The chain is encoded by TRBV20-1 joined to TRBJ1-1; TRBD1 could be the D gene, as 6 bases match. The sequence was collected from a man aged 45-69 years who received an inactivated influenza vaccine. Donor details come from another sample of the same person, matched by shared clones. The CDR3 protein sequence reads: CSANAGTNTEAFF. The DNA is TGCAGTGCTAACGCCGGGACAAACACTGAAGCTTTCTTT.